The 3 T cell receptor beta chains listed next were all sequenced from one sample in a study of CD8 T cells in Susac syndrome. After extraction with the RNeasy kit, about 0.45 to 1 ug of the RNA was reverse transcribed using random hexamers. TCRdb called the immunoSEQ multiplex PCR reads again in MiXCR, with one record for every CDR3 protein. The profile shows fewer than 350,000 distinct CDR3 sequences, over 75% of them singletons. The sample taken for sequencing was CD8+ T cells from PBMCs. Every receptor here comes from a human donor with multiple sclerosis.

The rearrangement links TRBV19 to TRBJ2-2; D is unclear. Trimming shortened V by 3 bases and J by 4 bases, and 9 bases separated the two germline ends. CDR1 LNHDA and CDR2 SQIVND come from the germline V gene (reference sequence). This CDR3 spans 14 amino acids. The CDR3 DNA sequence: TGTGCCAGTAGTATGGGCGGAGTCACCGGGGAGCTGTTTTTT. Translation: CASSMGGVTGELFF.

This clonotype was counted once. This chain joins TRBV11-1 and TRBJ2-1; perhaps TRBD2 as D (6 bases). Trimming shortened V by 5 bases and J by 4 bases, and 18 bases separated the two germline ends. Germline CDR1 and CDR2: SGHAT and FQDESV (reference sequence). This CDR3 is 16 amino acids long. CDR3 sequence (DNA): TGTGCCAGCAGCCCGCGGAGGGCGGAGAGGTACAATGAGCAGTTCTTC. This encodes CASSPRRAERYNEQFF.

The chain joins TRBV16 to TRBJ1-1; D remains unclear. Germline-derived CDR1 and CDR2 are KGHSY and FQNENV. The CDR3 extends over 13 amino acids. V was cut by 2 bases and J by 1 base, with 5 bases left in between. This CDR3 reads CASSQHGNTEAFF. The CDR3 coding sequence is TGTGCCAGCAGCCAACACGGGAACACTGAAGCTTTCTTT.